The 3 T cell receptor beta chains below come from one sample, sequenced in a study of spatial heterogeneity in lung cancer. Study-wide points: Higher tumor mutation counts went along with higher counts of expanded intratumoral alpha and beta TCRs.

TCRdb analysed the 5' RACE reads with MiXCR anew, one entry per CDR3 protein. The repertoire holds some 10,000 distinct CDR3 sequences, with about 5.9% as singletons. Time point reported: sample taken at primary tumor resection. Their recognized antigens are unknown. Sequencing was performed on lung tumor tissue, taken at surgery. These receptors were collected from a male donor with early-stage non-small cell lung cancer.

In its sample, this clonotype was seen many times. V gene TRBV4-3 combines with J gene TRBJ2-1, with 7 bases identical to TRBD2. This CDR3 region has 14 residues. The V gene end was trimmed by 0 bases and the J gene end by 10 bases; junction bases not matched to a gene: 6. In germline, CDR1 is LGHNA, CDR2 YSLEER. CDR3 DNA sequence: TGCGCCAGCAGCCAAGATCGGGGGGTGAGGGAGCAGTTCTTC. This sequence encodes CASSQDRGVREQFF.

The chain has TRBV6-6 and TRBJ2-2, with 7 bases identical to TRBD1. The V and J ends lost 4 bases and 4 bases, in that order; junction bases with no gene match: 3. CDR3 length: 14 residues. Germline CDR1 is MNHNY and CDR2 is SVGAGI (reference sequence). The CDR3 DNA reads TGTGCCAGCAGTTCAAGACAGGGCACCGGGGAGCTGTTTTTT. Translated: CASSSRQGTGELFF.

Ten or more counts support this clonotype. No DNA is shown, since the ends of the CDR3 on it are uncertain; the CDR3 is the one TCRdb lists. This chain connects TRBV11-2 to TRBJ1-2; TRBD1, the table's D call, was not compared with the DNA. The CDR3 region is 17 residues in length, termini included. Looked up from germline, CDR1 is SGHAT and CDR2 is FQNNGV. The CDR3 reads CASSLFGPGRADYGYTF.